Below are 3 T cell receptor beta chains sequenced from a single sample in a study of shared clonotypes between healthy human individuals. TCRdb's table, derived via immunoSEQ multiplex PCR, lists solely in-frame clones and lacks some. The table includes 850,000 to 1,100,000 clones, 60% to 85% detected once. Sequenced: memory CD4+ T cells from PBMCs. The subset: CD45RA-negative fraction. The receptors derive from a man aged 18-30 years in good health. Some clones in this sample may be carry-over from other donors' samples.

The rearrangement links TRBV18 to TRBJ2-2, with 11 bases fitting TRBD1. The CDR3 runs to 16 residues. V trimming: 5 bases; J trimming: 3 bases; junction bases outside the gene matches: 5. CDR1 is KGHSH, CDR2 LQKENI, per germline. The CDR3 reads CASSSRTGGDTGELFF. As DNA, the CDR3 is TGTGCCAGCTCATCGCGGACAGGGGGCGACACCGGGGAGCTGTTTTTT.

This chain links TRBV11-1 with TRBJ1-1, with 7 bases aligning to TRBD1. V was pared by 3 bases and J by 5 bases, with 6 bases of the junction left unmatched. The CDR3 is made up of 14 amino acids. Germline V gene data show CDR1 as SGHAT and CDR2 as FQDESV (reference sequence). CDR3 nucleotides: TGTGCCAGCAGCTTTAACAGGGGTGGGACTGAAGCTTTCTTT. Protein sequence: CASSFNRGGTEAFF.

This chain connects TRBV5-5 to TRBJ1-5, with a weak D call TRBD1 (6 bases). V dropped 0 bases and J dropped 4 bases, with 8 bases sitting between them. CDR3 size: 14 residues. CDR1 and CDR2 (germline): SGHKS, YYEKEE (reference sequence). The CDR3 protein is CASSLEDSNQPQHF. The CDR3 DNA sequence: TGTGCCAGCAGCTTGGAGGACAGTAATCAGCCCCAGCATTTT.